Here is one TCR beta chain with its context. Its antigen remains unidentified. The source of the sample is a study of cytomegalovirus exposure and HLA in healthy donors. V gave up 5 bases and J gave up 10 bases, with 23 bases separating them. Germline V gene lookup returns CDR1 SGHVS and CDR2 FQNEAQ. The CDR3 spans 15 residues. Unrecorded immune exposures were likely, despite nominal health at sampling. Study-wide findings and caveats: When a later analysis was performed, an Asian-associated ancestry cluster reportedly had fewer N-insertions than the roughly 700-donor mean. V segments that were indistinguishable, TRBV6-2 and TRBV6-3 among them, were omitted from analysis.

Primers for the PCR totalled 60 Vbeta and 13 Jbeta. Sequencing was performed with immunoSEQ multiplex PCR; in TCRdb, only in-frame clones are kept and a portion is missing. The sample includes about 190,000 clones, approximately 84% of them seen just once. The V gene is TRBV7-8, the J gene TRBJ2-5, with D maybe TRBD2 (6 bases). The TCR originated in a man aged 50-60 years in good health and CMV-seronegative. Sequencing used PBMCs. The CDR3 sequence is CASSPPSGSKEGQYF. As DNA, the CDR3 is TGTGCCAGCAGCCCCCCTTCCGGATCCAAGGAGGGCCAGTACTTC.